This T cell receptor (beta chain) was observed in a study of CD8+ T cells in alopecia areata. Study-wide context: By percentage of affected scalp area, the severity of treated patients was scored. Study results and limitations: In scalp and blood during tofacitinib, many expanded lesional clones persisted. Clonality in the scalp and expanded CD8+ clones ranked among the top 100 were significantly decreased by tofacitinib.

In the case of this clone: Its specificity is unknown.

The CDR3 is 14 residues long. The trim removed 3 bases at V and 7 bases at J, leaving 9 bases unmatched. The V gene's germline CDR1 is SQVTM and CDR2 ANQGSEA. The treatment here: oral pan-JAK inhibitor, 5-10 mg twice daily. Sequencing used cDNA as its template, made by extracting RNA and reverse transcribing it. Measured with immunoSEQ multiplex PCR; TCRdb has only the in-frame clones, and not every one. The sample carries around 97,000 clones, 85% to 90% recorded once. This receptor was obtained from a human donor with alopecia areata. The sequences come from CD8+ T cells sorted from blood, collected around week 30, from a patient treated with tofacitinib. The chain combines TRBV29-1 with TRBJ2-5; 9 nucleotides line up with TRBD2. CDR3 nucleotides: TGCAGCGTTGAGGCTAGCGGGGCTGGTGGGACCCAGTACTTC. Translating gives CSVEASGAGGTQYF.